One and the same sample provided the 6 T cell receptor beta chains below, sequenced in a study of blood T cell repertoires in COVID-19. The protocol was immunoSEQ multiplex PCR, while the TCRdb copy is restricted to in-frame clones and leaves out a portion. The sample records fewer than 50,000 clones, around 80% being singletons. The sequenced sample was peripheral blood. Source of these receptors: a man aged 65 to 85 with acute or convalescent COVID-19.

This chain joins TRBV18 and TRBJ1-5, with 8 bases aligning to TRBD1. Germline V gene lookup returns CDR1 KGHSH and CDR2 LQKENI. Trimming at V came to 3 bases and at J to 7 bases, leaving 8 bases not matched to a gene. CDR3 length equals 15 residues. The CDR3 nucleotides read TGTGCCAGCTCACCTTCAGGGGGCTTCGGACAGCCCCAGCATTTT. Its translation is CASSPSGGFGQPQHF.

Here the CDR3 DNA reads TGTGCCAGCAGTGTGGTCCGAGGAGCTTTCTTT. Its protein is CASSVVRGAFF. This rearrangement joins TRBV2 to TRBJ1-1; D remains unclear. V dropped 4 bases and J dropped 10 bases, with 10 bases sitting between them. The V gene's germline CDR1 is SNHLY and CDR2 FYNNEI. There are 11 residues in the CDR3. Filled out from reference TRBV2 and TRBJ1-1, the complete variable domain reads EPEVTQTPSHQVTQMGQEVILRCVPISNHLYFYWYRQILGQKVEFLVSFYNNEISEKSEIFDDQFSVERPDGSNFTLKIRSTKLEDSAMYFCASSVVRGAFFGQGTRLTVV.

The rearrangement links TRBV2 to TRBJ2-7, with 9 bases aligning to TRBD1. Losses at the gene ends were 4 bases for V and 1 base for J; bases not matched to a gene: 2. Looked up from germline, CDR1 is SNHLY and CDR2 is FYNNEI. This CDR3 spans 14 amino acids. CDR3 bases: TGTGCCAGCAGTGGACAGGGGGTGTCCTACGAGCAGTACTTC. Protein sequence: CASSGQGVSYEQYF.

V and J are TRBV4-1 and TRBJ2-7, with a tentative D call TRBD2 (6 bases). The CDR3 is 14 amino acids. Trimming left V 4 bases short and J 4 bases short, with 14 bases between. Germline V lookup: CDR1 MGHRA, CDR2 YSYEKL. The chain's CDR3 is CASSRNLGGYEQYF. CDR3 in DNA: TGCGCCAGCAGCCGAAATCTCGGAGGGTACGAGCAGTACTTC.

In this sample, this clone turned up once. This chain connects TRBV6-5 to TRBJ2-7, with 8 bases identical to TRBD1. This CDR3 has 15 residues. Germline V lookup: CDR1 MNHEY, CDR2 SVGAGI. After removal of 0 bases from V and 2 bases from J, the junction contained 3 bases not matched to a gene. CDR3 in DNA: TGTGCCAGCAGTTACTCGGTACAGGGGGCCTACGAGCAGTACTTC. The encoded protein is CASSYSVQGAYEQYF.

The genes are TRBV6-5 and TRBJ2-7; tentatively, D is TRBD1 (5 bases). V was shortened by 8 bases and J by 6 bases, with 8 bases between the two germline ends. The length of the CDR3 is 10 residues. Germline CDR1 and CDR2: MNHEY and SVGAGI. CDR3 in DNA: TGTGCCAGCGGCAGGGTCGAGCAGTACTTC. This gives the protein CASGRVEQYF.